This is a list of T cell receptor beta chains from one sample in a study of cytomegalovirus exposure and HLA in healthy donors. Generated by immunoSEQ multiplex PCR, the TCRdb table keeps only in-frame clones and is missing some. Here the sample spans about 130,000 clones, about 80% being singletons. The sequenced material came from PBMCs. These receptors were obtained from a human donor in good health. The CDR3 runs from the conserved cysteine through the conserved F or W. Fields, in order: CDR3 DNA, CDR3 protein, V gene, clone size, D gene, J gene. The D gene is left open where the match is weak. Part of the rows lack a size; the others show once, few, many or a class for expanded clones.

cdr3_nt: TGCAGCGTTGTTTTTCTGGGGGGAAACTACGAGCAGTACTTC; cdr3_aa: CSVVFLGGNYEQYF; v_call: TRBV29-1; clone_size: -; d_call: -; j_call: TRBJ2-7
cdr3_nt: TGCGCCACCCCGAGGGCCCTTAGACCCTATGGCTACACCTTC; cdr3_aa: CATPRALRPYGYTF; v_call: TRBV10-1; clone_size: once; d_call: -; j_call: TRBJ1-2
cdr3_nt: TGTGCCAGCAGCTCTTGGCGGGGCCTCACAGATACGCAGTATTTT; cdr3_aa: CASSSWRGLTDTQYF; v_call: TRBV7-2; clone_size: once; d_call: -; j_call: TRBJ2-3
cdr3_nt: TGCGCCAGCAGCTTCCTCGGGACAGGGAACGAAAAACTGTTTTTT; cdr3_aa: CASSFLGTGNEKLFF; v_call: TRBV5-1; clone_size: few; d_call: TRBD1; j_call: TRBJ1-4
cdr3_nt: TGTGCCAGCAGGTACACAGGGGACGATGGCTACACCTTC; cdr3_aa: CASRYTGDDGYTF; v_call: TRBV14; clone_size: -; d_call: TRBD1; j_call: TRBJ1-2
cdr3_nt: TGTGCCAGCTCAGGGGCCCAGGGGGACACTGAAGCTTTCTTT; cdr3_aa: CASSGAQGDTEAFF; v_call: TRBV18; clone_size: -; d_call: TRBD1; j_call: TRBJ1-1
cdr3_nt: TGTGCCAGCAGTCCAGGGGGCCCCTACACTGAAGCTTTCTTT; cdr3_aa: CASSPGGPYTEAFF; v_call: TRBV27; clone_size: -; d_call: TRBD1; j_call: TRBJ1-1
cdr3_nt: TGTGCCAGCAGTAGACAGGGAGGCAATCAGCCCCAGCATTTT; cdr3_aa: CASSRQGGNQPQHF; v_call: TRBV19; clone_size: -; d_call: TRBD1; j_call: TRBJ1-5
cdr3_nt: TGTGCCAGCAAGAGTAGGGGAGATACGCAGTATTTT; cdr3_aa: CASKSRGDTQYF; v_call: TRBV27; clone_size: -; d_call: -; j_call: TRBJ2-3
cdr3_nt: TGTGCCAGCAGCTTATCGGCTTCGACAGGGAGTTTCACCGGGGAGCTGTTTTTT; cdr3_aa: CASSLSASTGSFTGELFF; v_call: TRBV7-9; clone_size: -; d_call: TRBD1; j_call: TRBJ2-2
cdr3_nt: TGCGCCAGCAGGGGGTCGGAGGCTGAGGGCTACACCTTC; cdr3_aa: CASRGSEAEGYTF; v_call: TRBV5-1; clone_size: -; d_call: -; j_call: TRBJ1-2
cdr3_nt: TGCGCCCGTAGGGGGTCCACCACAGATACGCAGTATTTT; cdr3_aa: CARRGSTTDTQYF; v_call: TRBV23-1; clone_size: once; d_call: -; j_call: TRBJ2-3
cdr3_nt: TGTGCCAGCAGCGTGATGCAGGGGCCCTTCTTCAATGAGCAGTTCTTC; cdr3_aa: CASSVMQGPFFNEQFF; v_call: TRBV14; clone_size: -; d_call: -; j_call: TRBJ2-1
cdr3_nt: TGTGCCAGCGGCCATATGGATTCACCCCTCCACTTT; cdr3_aa: CASGHMDSPLHF; v_call: TRBV2; clone_size: -; d_call: -; j_call: TRBJ1-6
cdr3_nt: TGTGCCAGCAGCGCAGGACTAGCGGGGGGCGTAGATACGCAGTATTTT; cdr3_aa: CASSAGLAGGVDTQYF; v_call: TRBV7-7; clone_size: -; d_call: TRBD2; j_call: TRBJ2-3
cdr3_nt: TGTGCCAGCAACCCTCCAGGGGGCACTGAAGCTTTCTTT; cdr3_aa: CASNPPGGTEAFF; v_call: TRBV11-2; clone_size: few; d_call: TRBD1; j_call: TRBJ1-1
cdr3_nt: TGTGCCAGCAGTACACGACAGGGGATTAAGCCCCAGCATTTT; cdr3_aa: CASSTRQGIKPQHF; v_call: TRBV6-1; clone_size: -; d_call: TRBD1; j_call: TRBJ1-5
cdr3_nt: TGTGCCAGCGGCCTCGGGGGGCAGTCCTACAATGAGCAGTTCTTC; cdr3_aa: CASGLGGQSYNEQFF; v_call: TRBV6-4; clone_size: once; d_call: -; j_call: TRBJ2-1
cdr3_nt: TGTGCCAGCTCACTTAAAGAGGGTACCGGGGAGCTGTTTTTT; cdr3_aa: CASSLKEGTGELFF; v_call: TRBV18; clone_size: -; d_call: -; j_call: TRBJ2-2
cdr3_nt: TGTGCCAGCAGCCCCCAGACAGGAGGAGAAAAACTGTTTTTT; cdr3_aa: CASSPQTGGEKLFF; v_call: TRBV7-9; clone_size: -; d_call: -; j_call: TRBJ1-4
cdr3_nt: TGTGCCAGCACCGTCGGACAGCCTCCCTACGAGCAGTACTTC; cdr3_aa: CASTVGQPPYEQYF; v_call: TRBV28; clone_size: -; d_call: -; j_call: TRBJ2-7
cdr3_nt: TGTGCCAGCAGAGATTCCAAGCGGGGCGCGAGCTATGGCTACACCTTC; cdr3_aa: CASRDSKRGASYGYTF; v_call: TRBV9; clone_size: -; d_call: -; j_call: TRBJ1-2
cdr3_nt: TGTGCCAGCAGCGGCCGGGACAGGGTAAATGGCTACACCTTC; cdr3_aa: CASSGRDRVNGYTF; v_call: TRBV7-2; clone_size: -; d_call: TRBD1; j_call: TRBJ1-2
cdr3_nt: TGCGCCAGCAGCTTGGCCTTAGCGGCCCTAGGGACCGGGGAGCTGTTTTTT; cdr3_aa: CASSLALAALGTGELFF; v_call: TRBV5-1; clone_size: -; d_call: -; j_call: TRBJ2-2
cdr3_nt: TGTGCCAGCAGCTTAGTTGGACAGCACTCTGGAAACACCATATATTTT; cdr3_aa: CASSLVGQHSGNTIYF; v_call: TRBV7-9; clone_size: -; d_call: -; j_call: TRBJ1-3
cdr3_nt: TGTGCCAGCAGCGTAACCGATGGACAGGGCTATGGCTACACCTTC; cdr3_aa: CASSVTDGQGYGYTF; v_call: TRBV7-6; clone_size: -; d_call: TRBD1; j_call: TRBJ1-2
cdr3_nt: TGTGCCAGCAGCGGACCGAGCGGGGGGATTCACAATGAGCAGTTCTTC; cdr3_aa: CASSGPSGGIHNEQFF; v_call: TRBV9; clone_size: -; d_call: TRBD2; j_call: TRBJ2-1
cdr3_nt: TGTGCCAGCAGCTCCCGACAGGGGGCGGGTGAGCAGTACTTC; cdr3_aa: CASSSRQGAGEQYF; v_call: TRBV7-9; clone_size: -; d_call: TRBD1; j_call: TRBJ2-7
cdr3_nt: TGTGCCAGCAGTTCACAGGGGACGAACACTGAAGCTTTCTTT; cdr3_aa: CASSSQGTNTEAFF; v_call: TRBV6-1; clone_size: -; d_call: TRBD1; j_call: TRBJ1-1